Listed below are T cell receptor beta chains from one sample, sequenced in a study of early stage breast cancer tumors. Sequencing was performed with immunoSEQ multiplex PCR; in TCRdb, only in-frame clones are kept and a portion is missing. The table records roughly 1,600 clones, around 79% of them present only once. Source material: normal breast tissue next to the tumor. The source is a person in their 70s with breast cancer. Both conserved end residues are trimmed from each CDR3.

>TRBJ1-2|TRBV27
ASSLSTGIEGYT
>TRBJ1-5|TRBV2
ASSGPGTHSNQPQH
>TRBJ2-7|TRBV6-1
ASSERQSTYEQY
>TRBJ2-5|TRBV19
ASRVTGGGETQY
>TRBJ1-1|TRBV18
ASSPYTGGSTEAF
>TRBJ2-1|TRBV5-4
ASSLTSGGYNEQF
>TRBJ2-2|TRBV5-1
ASSLQVGELF
>TRBJ1-3|TRBV28
ASSLSPGFGNTIY
>TRBJ1-3|TRBV9
ASSTGGVAVNTIY
>TRBJ2-5|TRBV7-2
ASSRGFRWEETQY
>TRBJ2-7|TRBV6-1
ASRTGGSSGEQY